This T cell receptor beta chain came from a study of control samples from healthy donors and cancer patients. Germline V gene data show CDR1 as LNHDA and CDR2 as SQIVND (reference sequence). V was trimmed by 10 bases and J by 3 bases, leaving 22 bases between them. The CDR3 sequence is 16 residues long. Measured with immunoSEQ multiplex PCR; TCRdb has only the in-frame clones, and not every one. The repertoire holds some 87,000 clones, with roughly 91% as singletons. The rearrangement uses TRBV19 and TRBJ1-5; D call uncertain. This receptor was taken from a man aged 25-45 years in good health. Sequences were obtained from blood. The CDR3 loop is CAILRETQKNNQPQHF. CDR3 DNA: TGTGCCATCCTACGGGAGACTCAGAAGAACAATCAGCCCCAGCATTTT.